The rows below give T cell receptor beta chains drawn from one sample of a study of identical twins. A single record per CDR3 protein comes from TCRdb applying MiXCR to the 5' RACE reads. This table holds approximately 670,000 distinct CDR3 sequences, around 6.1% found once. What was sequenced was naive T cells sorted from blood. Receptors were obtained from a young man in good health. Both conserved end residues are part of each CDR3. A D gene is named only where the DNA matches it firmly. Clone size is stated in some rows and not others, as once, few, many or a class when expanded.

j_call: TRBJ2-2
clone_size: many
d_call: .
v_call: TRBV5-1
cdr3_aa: CASSLSFRAGNTGELFF
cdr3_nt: TGCGCCAGCAGCTTGAGTTTCAGGGCGGGAAACACCGGGGAGCTGTTTTTT

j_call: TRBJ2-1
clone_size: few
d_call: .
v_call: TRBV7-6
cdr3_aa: CASSLTQEKNVYEQFF
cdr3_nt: TGTGCCAGCAGCCTGACTCAGGAAAAAAATGTATATGAGCAGTTCTTC

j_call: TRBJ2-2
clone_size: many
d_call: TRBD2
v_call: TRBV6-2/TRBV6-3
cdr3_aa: CASSYRREGTGELFF
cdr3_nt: TGTGCCAGCAGTTACAGGCGGGAGGGCACCGGGGAGCTGTTTTTT

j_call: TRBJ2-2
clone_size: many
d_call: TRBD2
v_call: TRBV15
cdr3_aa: CATSRISGKGGELFF
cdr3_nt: TGTGCCACCAGCAGGATTAGCGGGAAAGGCGGGGAGCTGTTTTTT

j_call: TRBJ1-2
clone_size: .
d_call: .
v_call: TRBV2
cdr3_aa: CASSRTLGYTF
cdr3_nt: TGTGCCAGCAGTAGGACACTTGGCTACACCTTC

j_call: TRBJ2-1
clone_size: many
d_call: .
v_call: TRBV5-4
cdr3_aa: CASSSGTGEQFF
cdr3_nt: TGTGCCAGCAGCTCCGGGACGGGTGAGCAGTTCTTC

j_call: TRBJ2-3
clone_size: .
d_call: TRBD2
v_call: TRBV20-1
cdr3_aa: CSARDPSGRDTDTQYF
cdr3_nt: TGCAGTGCTAGAGACCCTAGCGGGAGGGACACAGATACGCAGTATTTT

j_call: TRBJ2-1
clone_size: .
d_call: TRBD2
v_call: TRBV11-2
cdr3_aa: CASSLYWSGTSGSNEQFF
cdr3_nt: TGTGCCAGCAGCTTATATTGGTCCGGGACTAGCGGGAGCAATGAGCAGTTCTTC

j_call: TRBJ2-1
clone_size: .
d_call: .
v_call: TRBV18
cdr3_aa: CASSPPGGINEQFF
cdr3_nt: TGTGCCAGCTCACCACCGGGGGGAATCAATGAGCAGTTCTTC

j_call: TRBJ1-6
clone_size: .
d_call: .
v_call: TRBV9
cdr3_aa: CASSGKTGPLNNSPLHF
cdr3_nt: TGTGCCAGCAGCGGGAAGACAGGACCTCTAAATAATTCACCCCTCCACTTT

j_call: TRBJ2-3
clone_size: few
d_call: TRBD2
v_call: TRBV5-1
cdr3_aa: CASIAGGISDTQYF
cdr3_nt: TGCGCCAGCATCGCGGGAGGGATCTCAGATACGCAGTATTTT

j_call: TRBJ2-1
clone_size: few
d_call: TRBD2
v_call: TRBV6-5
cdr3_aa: CASSYSTLGEGGEQFF
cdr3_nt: TGTGCCAGCAGTTACTCGACTTTGGGGGAGGGCGGGGAGCAGTTCTTC

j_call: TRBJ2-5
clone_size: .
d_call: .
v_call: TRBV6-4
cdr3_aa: CASSRQTQETQYF
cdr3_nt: TGTGCCAGCAGCCGTCAGACCCAAGAGACCCAGTACTTC

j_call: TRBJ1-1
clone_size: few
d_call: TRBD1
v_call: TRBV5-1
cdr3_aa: CASSPGDSNTEAFF
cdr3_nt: TGCGCCAGCAGCCCGGGGGACAGCAACACTGAAGCTTTCTTT

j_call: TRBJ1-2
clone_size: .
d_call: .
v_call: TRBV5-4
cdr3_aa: CASSPRGAASNYDYTF
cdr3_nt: TGTGCCAGCAGCCCGAGGGGGGCAGCATCTAACTATGACTACACCTTC

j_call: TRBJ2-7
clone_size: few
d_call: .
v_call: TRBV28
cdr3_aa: CATGRGAYEQYF
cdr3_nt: TGTGCCACCGGCCGGGGAGCCTACGAGCAGTACTTC

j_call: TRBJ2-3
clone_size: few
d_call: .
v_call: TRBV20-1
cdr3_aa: CSAWGGQRTDTQYF
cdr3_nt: TGCAGTGCCTGGGGTGGACAGCGCACAGATACGCAGTATTTT

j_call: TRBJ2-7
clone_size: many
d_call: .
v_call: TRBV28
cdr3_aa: CASSSDSFQQYF
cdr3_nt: TGTGCCAGCAGTTCTGACAGTTTTCAGCAGTACTTC

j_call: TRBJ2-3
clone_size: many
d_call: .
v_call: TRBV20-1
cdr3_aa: CSARVPGATPSTDTQYF
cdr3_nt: TGCAGTGCTAGAGTTCCAGGGGCCACCCCCTCCACAGATACGCAGTATTTT

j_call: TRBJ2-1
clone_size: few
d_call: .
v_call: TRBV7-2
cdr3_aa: CASSSLVFPPNEQFF
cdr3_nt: TGTGCCAGCAGCTCCCTAGTATTCCCCCCCAATGAGCAGTTCTTC

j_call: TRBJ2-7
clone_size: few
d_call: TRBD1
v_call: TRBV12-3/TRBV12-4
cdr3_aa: CASTASGGYEQYF
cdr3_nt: TGTGCCAGCACCGCGTCAGGGGGCTACGAGCAGTACTTC

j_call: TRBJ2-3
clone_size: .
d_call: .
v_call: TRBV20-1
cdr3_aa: CSARITDTQCF
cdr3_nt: TGCAGTGCTAGAATAACAGATACGCAGTGTTTT

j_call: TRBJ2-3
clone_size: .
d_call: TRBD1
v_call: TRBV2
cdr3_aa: CASSKTGGAGDTQYF
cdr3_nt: TGTGCCAGCAGCAAAACAGGGGGCGCTGGAGATACGCAGTATTTT